What follows are 8 T cell receptor beta chains derived from one specimen sequenced in a study of blood T cell repertoires in COVID-19. The data were produced by immunoSEQ multiplex PCR, yet TCRdb's version contains in-frame clones alone and is incomplete. The profile covers tens of thousands of clones, with roughly 75% appearing a single time and roughly 40% taken by the ten largest. Input material: peripheral blood. The receptors derive from a man aged 80 or over with active or convalescent COVID-19.

The rearrangement links TRBV6-2 or TRBV6-3 to TRBJ2-7; D not resolved. Trimming shortened V by 5 bases and J by 3 bases, and 17 bases separated the two germline ends. The CDR3 is 15 amino acids. In germline, CDR1 is MNHEY, CDR2 SVGEGT. CDR3 amino acids: CASSGFHDKDYEQYF. CDR3 DNA: TGTGCCAGCAGTGGTTTTCATGACAAGGACTACGAGCAGTACTTC.

The chain recombines TRBV29-1 with TRBJ1-5, with 8 bases aligning to TRBD1. This CDR3 region has 13 residues. Germline loops: CDR1 SQVTM, CDR2 ANQGSEA. J gave up 7 bases and V 6 bases, and 8 bases lay outside the gene matches. CDR3 sequence reads: CSVRTGMQQPQHF. The CDR3 DNA is TGCAGCGTCCGGACAGGGATGCAGCAGCCCCAGCATTTT.

The chain employs TRBV27 and TRBJ2-2; 10 nucleotides match TRBD2. The trim removed 1 base at V and 4 bases at J, leaving 3 bases unmatched. CDR1 and CDR2 from the germline V gene are MNHEY and SMNVEV (reference sequence). This CDR3 comprises 16 residues. The CDR3 coding sequence is TGTGCCAGCAGTTTATTGGTAGCGGGGGGCACCGGGGAGCTGTTTTTT. It yields the protein CASSLLVAGGTGELFF.

The chain is built from TRBV30 and TRBJ1-5, with 9 nucleotides matching TRBD1. CDR3 length: 14 amino acids. The junction had 9 bases not matched to a gene; V was cut back by 5 bases and J by 7 bases. Germline CDR1 reads GTSNPN; CDR2 reads SVGIG (reference sequence). This chain's CDR3 is CAWHPGQGMQPQHF. Here the CDR3 DNA reads TGTGCCTGGCACCCGGGACAGGGTATGCAGCCCCAGCATTTT.

This chain joins TRBV6-1 and TRBJ2-1; D unclear. The CDR3 runs 14 residues. Germline V gives CDR1 MNHNS, CDR2 SASEGT. Trimming took off 3 bases at V and 4 bases at J, with 10 bases between the two ends. Written as DNA, the CDR3 is TGTGCCAGCAGTGAGAGGATACTTTACAATGAGCAGTTCTTC. This translates into CASSERILYNEQFF.

V is TRBV28 and J is TRBJ2-6, with 7 bases identical to TRBD1. This CDR3 has 15 amino acids. Germline loops: CDR1 MDHEN, CDR2 SYDVKM. Trimming cost V 4 bases and J 5 bases; bases outside gene matches: 5. The CDR3 sequence is CASSSGDSRANVLTF. Here the CDR3 DNA reads TGTGCCAGCAGTTCAGGGGACAGTCGGGCCAACGTCCTGACTTTC.

This rearrangement joins TRBV19 to TRBJ2-3, with 14 bases matching TRBD2. The CDR3 totals 17 residues. V was clipped by 10 bases and J by 0 bases; unmatched bases: 9. Germline loops: CDR1 LNHDA, CDR2 SQIVND (reference sequence). The CDR3 DNA is TGTGCCACCCTGGGACTAGCGGGGGCGACGAGCACAGATACGCAGTATTTT. This translates into CATLGLAGATSTDTQYF.

Only a few counts were recorded for this clone. The chain uses TRBV19 and TRBJ2-3, with TRBD1 matching over 8 bases. The germline gives CDR1 LNHDA, CDR2 SQIVND (reference sequence). The CDR3 consists of 15 residues. With V trimmed by 2 bases and J by 4 bases, 5 bases remained unmatched. CDR3 residues: CASSIQGARADTQYF. The DNA of the CDR3 is TGTGCCAGTAGTATACAGGGGGCTCGTGCAGATACGCAGTATTTT.